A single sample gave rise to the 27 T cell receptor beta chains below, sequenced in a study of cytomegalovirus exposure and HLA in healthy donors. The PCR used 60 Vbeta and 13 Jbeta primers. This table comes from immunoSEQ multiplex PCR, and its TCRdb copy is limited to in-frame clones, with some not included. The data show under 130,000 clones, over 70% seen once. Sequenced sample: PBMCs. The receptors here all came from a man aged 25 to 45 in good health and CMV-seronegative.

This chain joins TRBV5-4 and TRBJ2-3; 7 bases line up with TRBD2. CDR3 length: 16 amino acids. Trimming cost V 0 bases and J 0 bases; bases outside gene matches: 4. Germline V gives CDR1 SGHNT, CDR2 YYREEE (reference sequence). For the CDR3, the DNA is TGTGCCAGCAGCTTGGACCATAGCGGGAGCACAGATACGCAGTATTTT. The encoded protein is CASSLDHSGSTDTQYF.

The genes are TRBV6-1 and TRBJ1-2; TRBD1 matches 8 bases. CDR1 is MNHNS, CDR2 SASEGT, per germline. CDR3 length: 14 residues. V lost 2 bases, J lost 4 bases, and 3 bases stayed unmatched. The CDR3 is CASSERTGGYGYTF. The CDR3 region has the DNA TGTGCCAGCAGTGAACGTACAGGGGGCTATGGCTACACCTTC.

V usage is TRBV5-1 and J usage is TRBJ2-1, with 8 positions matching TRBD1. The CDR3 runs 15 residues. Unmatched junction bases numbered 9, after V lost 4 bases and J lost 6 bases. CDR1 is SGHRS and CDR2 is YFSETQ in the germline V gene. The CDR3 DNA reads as TGCGCCAGCAGCCCCATGACAGGGGAGGTCAATGAGCAGTTCTTC. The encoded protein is CASSPMTGEVNEQFF.

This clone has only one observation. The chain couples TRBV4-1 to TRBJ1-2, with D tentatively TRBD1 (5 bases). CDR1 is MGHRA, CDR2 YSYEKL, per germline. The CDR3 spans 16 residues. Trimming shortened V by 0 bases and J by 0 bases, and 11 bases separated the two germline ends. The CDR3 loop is CASSQDVREANYGYTF. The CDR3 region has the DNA TGCGCCAGCAGCCAAGACGTCAGGGAGGCTAACTATGGCTACACCTTC.

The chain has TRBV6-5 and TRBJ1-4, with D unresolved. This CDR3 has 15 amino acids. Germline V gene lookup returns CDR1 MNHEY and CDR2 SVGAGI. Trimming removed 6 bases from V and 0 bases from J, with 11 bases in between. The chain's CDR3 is CASRREGSTNEKLFF. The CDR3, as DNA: TGTGCCAGCAGGAGAGAGGGATCAACTAATGAAAAACTGTTTTTT.

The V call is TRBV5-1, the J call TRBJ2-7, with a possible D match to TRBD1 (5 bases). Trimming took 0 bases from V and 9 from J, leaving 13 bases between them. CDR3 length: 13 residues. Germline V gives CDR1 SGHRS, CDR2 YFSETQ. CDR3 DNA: TGCGCCAGCAGCTTGGGACAGTCATCCGGGCAGTACTTC. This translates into CASSLGQSSGQYF. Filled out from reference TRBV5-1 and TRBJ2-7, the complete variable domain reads KAGVTQTPRYLIKTRGQQVTLSCSPISGHRSVSWYQQTPGQGLQFLFEYFSETQRNKGNFPGRFSGRQFSNSRSEMNVSTLELGDSALYLCASSLGQSSGQYFGPGTRLTVT.

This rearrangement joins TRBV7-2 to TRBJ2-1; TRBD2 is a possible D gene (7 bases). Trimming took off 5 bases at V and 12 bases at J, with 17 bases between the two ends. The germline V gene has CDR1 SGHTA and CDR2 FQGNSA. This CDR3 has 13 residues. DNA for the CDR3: TGTGCCAGCAGCCTGGTACGTAGGGGGGGGCAGTTCTTC. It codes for CASSLVRRGGQFF.

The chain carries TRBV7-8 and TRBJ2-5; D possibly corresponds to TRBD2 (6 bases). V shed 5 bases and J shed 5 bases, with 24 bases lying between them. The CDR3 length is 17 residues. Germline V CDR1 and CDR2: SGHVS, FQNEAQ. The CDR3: CASSLHEVAEVGETQYF. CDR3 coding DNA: TGTGCCAGCAGCCTACATGAAGTAGCGGAGGTTGGGGAGACCCAGTACTTC.

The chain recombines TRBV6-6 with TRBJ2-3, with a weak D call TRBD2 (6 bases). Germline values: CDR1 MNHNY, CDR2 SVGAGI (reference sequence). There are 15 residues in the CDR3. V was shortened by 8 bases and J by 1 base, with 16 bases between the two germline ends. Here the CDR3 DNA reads TGTGCCAGCGGGCCGGGCGGGATAGGCACAGATACGCAGTATTTT. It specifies CASGPGGIGTDTQYF.

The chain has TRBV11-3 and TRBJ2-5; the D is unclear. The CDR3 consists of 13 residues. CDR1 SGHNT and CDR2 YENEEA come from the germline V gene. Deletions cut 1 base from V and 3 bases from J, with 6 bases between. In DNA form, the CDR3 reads TGTGCCAGCAGCTTAGGAGGTGAAGAGACCCAGTACTTC. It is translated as CASSLGGEETQYF.

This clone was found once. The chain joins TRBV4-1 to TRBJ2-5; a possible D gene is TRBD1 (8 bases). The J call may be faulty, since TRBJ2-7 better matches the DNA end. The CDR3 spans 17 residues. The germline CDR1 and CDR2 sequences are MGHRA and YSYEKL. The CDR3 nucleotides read TGCGCCAGCAGCCTCACACAAGGGAGCGGGACAGGCTACGAGCAGTACTTC. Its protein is CASSLTQGSGTGYEQYF.

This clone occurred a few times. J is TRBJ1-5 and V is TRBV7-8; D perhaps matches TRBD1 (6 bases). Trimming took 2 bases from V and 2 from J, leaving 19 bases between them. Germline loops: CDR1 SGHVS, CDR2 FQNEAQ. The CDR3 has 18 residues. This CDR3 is CASSLNYQGLSGNQPQHF. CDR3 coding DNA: TGTGCCAGCAGCTTAAATTATCAGGGGTTGAGTGGCAATCAGCCCCAGCATTTT.

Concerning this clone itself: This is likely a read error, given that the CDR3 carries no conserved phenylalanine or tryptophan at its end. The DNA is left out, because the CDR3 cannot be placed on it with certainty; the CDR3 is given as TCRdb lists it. CDR3 sequence reads: CASSEARRGQGV. V gene TRBV6-1 combines with J gene TRBJ1-2; the DNA was not used to check the table's D call, TRBD1. Germline lookup yields CDR1 MNHNS and CDR2 SASEGT. The CDR3 adds up to 12 amino acids, both ends counted.

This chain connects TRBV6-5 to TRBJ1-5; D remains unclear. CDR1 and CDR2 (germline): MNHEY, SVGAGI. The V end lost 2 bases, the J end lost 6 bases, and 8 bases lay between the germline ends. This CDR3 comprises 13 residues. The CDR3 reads CASSYGLAQPQHF. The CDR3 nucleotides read TGTGCCAGCAGTTACGGACTGGCTCAGCCCCAGCATTTT.

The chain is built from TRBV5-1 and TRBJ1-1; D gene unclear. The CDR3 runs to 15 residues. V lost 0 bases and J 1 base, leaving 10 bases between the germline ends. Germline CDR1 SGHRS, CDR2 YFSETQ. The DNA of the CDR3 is TGCGCCAGCAGCTTGGGGGCTGGCGAGAACACTGAAGCTTTCTTT. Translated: CASSLGAGENTEAFF.

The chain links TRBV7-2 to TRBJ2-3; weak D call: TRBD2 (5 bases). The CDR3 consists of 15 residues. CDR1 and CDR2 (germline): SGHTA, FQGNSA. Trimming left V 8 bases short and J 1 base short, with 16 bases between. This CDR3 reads CASGRAPTRTDTQYF. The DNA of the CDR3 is TGTGCCAGCGGGCGGGCCCCAACTCGCACAGATACGCAGTATTTT.

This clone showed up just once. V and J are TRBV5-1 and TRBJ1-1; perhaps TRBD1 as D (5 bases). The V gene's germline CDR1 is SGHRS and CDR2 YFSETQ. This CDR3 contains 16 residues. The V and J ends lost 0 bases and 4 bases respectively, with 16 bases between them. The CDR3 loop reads CASSLEGLGDFTEAFF. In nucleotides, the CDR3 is TGCGCCAGCAGCTTGGAGGGCCTAGGGGATTTCACTGAAGCTTTCTTT.

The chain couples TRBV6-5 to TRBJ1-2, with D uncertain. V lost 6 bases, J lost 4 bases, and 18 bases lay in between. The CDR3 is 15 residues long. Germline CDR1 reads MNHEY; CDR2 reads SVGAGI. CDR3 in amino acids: CASSTYGRVGYGYTF. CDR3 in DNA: TGTGCCAGCAGCACCTACGGGAGGGTAGGCTATGGCTACACCTTC.

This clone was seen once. The DNA for the CDR3 is TGCGCCAGCAGCTTGGTCGGAGCTAGCAATCAGCCCCAGCATTTT. Its translation is CASSLVGASNQPQHF. The chain combines TRBV5-1 with TRBJ1-5; D is undetermined. The CDR3 contains 15 residues. CDR1 SGHRS and CDR2 YFSETQ come from the germline V gene. Trimming cost V 0 bases and J 0 bases, with 7 bases left between them.

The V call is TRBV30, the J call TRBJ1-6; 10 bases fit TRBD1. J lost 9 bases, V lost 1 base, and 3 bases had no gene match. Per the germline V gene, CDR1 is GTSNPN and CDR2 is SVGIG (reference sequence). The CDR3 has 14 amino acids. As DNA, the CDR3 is TGTGCCTGGAGTGCCGGGACAGGGGTTTCACCCCTCCACTTT. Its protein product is CAWSAGTGVSPLHF. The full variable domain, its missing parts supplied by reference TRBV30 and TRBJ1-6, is SQTIHQWPATLVQPVGSPLSLECTVEGTSNPNLYWYRQAAGRGLQLLFYSVGIGQISSEVPQNLSASRPQDRQFILSSKKLLLSDSGFYLCAWSAGTGVSPLHFGNGTRLTVT.

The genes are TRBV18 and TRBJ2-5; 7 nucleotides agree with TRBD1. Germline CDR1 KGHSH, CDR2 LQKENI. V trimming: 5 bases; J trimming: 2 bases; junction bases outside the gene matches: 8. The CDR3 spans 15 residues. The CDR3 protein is CASSASGTEQETQYF. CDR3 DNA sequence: TGTGCCAGCTCAGCCTCCGGGACAGAGCAAGAGACCCAGTACTTC.

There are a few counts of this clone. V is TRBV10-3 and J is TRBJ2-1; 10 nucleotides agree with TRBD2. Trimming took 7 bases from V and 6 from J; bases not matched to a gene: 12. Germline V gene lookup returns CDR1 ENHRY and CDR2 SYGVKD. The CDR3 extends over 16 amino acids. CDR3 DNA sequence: TGTGCCATCACCTCTAGGAGGACTAGCGGCCTCAATGAGCAGTTCTTC. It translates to CAITSRRTSGLNEQFF.

The CDR3 DNA follows: TGTGCCAGCGTTGGGGAGCAGGCTGGAAACACCATATATTTT. This gives the protein CASVGEQAGNTIYF. The chain uses TRBV11-2 and TRBJ1-3; D gene ambiguous. The CDR3 consists of 14 residues. Trimming took off 8 bases at V and 2 bases at J, with 13 bases between the two ends. CDR1 SGHAT and CDR2 FQNNGV come from the germline V gene.

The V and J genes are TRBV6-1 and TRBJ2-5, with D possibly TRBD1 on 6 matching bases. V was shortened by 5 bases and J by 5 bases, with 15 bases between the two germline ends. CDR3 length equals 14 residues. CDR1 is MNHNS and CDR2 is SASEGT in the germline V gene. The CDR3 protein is CASSRTAENETQYF. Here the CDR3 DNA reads TGTGCCAGCAGTCGGACAGCGGAGAATGAGACCCAGTACTTC.

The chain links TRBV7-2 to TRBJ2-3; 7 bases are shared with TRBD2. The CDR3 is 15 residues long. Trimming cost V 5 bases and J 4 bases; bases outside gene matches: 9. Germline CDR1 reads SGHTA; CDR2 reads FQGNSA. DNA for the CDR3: TGTGCCAGCAGCCCGAGACTAGCTTCCGCAGATACGCAGTATTTT. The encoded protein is CASSPRLASADTQYF.

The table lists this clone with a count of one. The CDR3 here is CASSSARAGLISQYF. The CDR3 DNA follows: TGTGCCAGCAGTTCTGCACGGGCAGGGCTAATATCGCAGTACTTC. This chain uses TRBV28 with TRBJ2-7; TRBD1 is a possible D gene (5 bases). The ends were cut back, 4 bases at V and 9 bases at J, with 22 bases in the middle. The CDR3 totals 15 residues. Germline V gene data show CDR1 as MDHEN and CDR2 as SYDVKM.

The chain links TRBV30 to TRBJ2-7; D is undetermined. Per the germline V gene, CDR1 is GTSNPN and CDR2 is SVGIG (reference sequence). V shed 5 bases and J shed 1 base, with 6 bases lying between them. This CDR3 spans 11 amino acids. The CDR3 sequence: CAWDGSYEQYF. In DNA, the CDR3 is TGTGCCTGGGACGGGTCCTACGAGCAGTACTTC.